These 15 T cell receptor beta chains share one sample of origin, sequenced in a study of graft-versus-host responses after intestinal transplantation. Sequencing used immunoSEQ multiplex PCR; TCRdb keeps in-frame clones, though not all of them. In the table there are over 80,000 clones, 86% of which are singletons. Sequencing was performed on PBMCs, taken 255 days after intestinal transplant. Receptor source: a human patient who received an intestinal transplant, so some T cells may come from the graft donor.

The chain has TRBV5-4 and TRBJ2-1, with TRBD2 matching over 7 bases. The CDR3 runs 16 residues. CDR1 is SGHNT, CDR2 YYREEE, per germline (reference sequence). The trim removed 2 bases at V and 3 bases at J, leaving 8 bases unmatched. The DNA for the CDR3 is TGTGCCAGCAGCTTTCGTCATCTAGCGGACTACAATGAGCAGTTCTTC. Translated: CASSFRHLADYNEQFF.

Comments on this clone: The junction and the germline gene differ at one end; a read error may be behind it. The sample carries other DNA sequences with the same CDR3. V usage is TRBV28 and J usage is TRBJ1-2, with a possible D match to TRBD1 (5 bases). The length of the CDR3 is 11 residues. From germline, CDR1 is MDHEN and CDR2 SYDVKM. The CDR3 DNA is TGCGCCAGCGGGGGACCTTATGGCTACACCTTC. This codes for CASGGPYGYTF.

The chain uses TRBV19 and TRBJ2-3; the match to TRBD1 covers 7 bases. V lost 7 bases to trimming and J lost 3 bases; unmatched junction nucleotides: 7. Looked up from germline, CDR1 is LNHDA and CDR2 is SQIVND (reference sequence). The length of the CDR3 is 14 residues. The DNA for the CDR3 is TGTGCCAGTATCCGGGACAGAGCTACAGATACGCAGTATTTT. This codes for CASIRDRATDTQYF. Full variable domain (outside the CDR3, taken from reference TRBV19 and TRBJ2-3): DGGITQSPKYLFRKEGQNVTLSCEQNLNHDAMYWYRQDPGQGLRLIYYSQIVNDFQKGDIAEGYSVSREKKESFPLTVTSAQKNPTAFYLCASIRDRATDTQYFGPGTRLTVL.

This sequence joins TRBV2 and TRBJ2-7, with 9 positions matching TRBD1. The CDR3 spans 15 residues. V dropped 3 bases and J dropped 6; count of bases not matched to a gene: 9. The germline CDR1 and CDR2 sequences are SNHLY and FYNNEI. The chain's CDR3 is CASSDDGTGLIEQYF. Written as DNA, the CDR3 is TGTGCCAGCAGTGATGATGGGACAGGGCTAATCGAGCAGTACTTC.

V gene TRBV6-1 combines with J gene TRBJ1-2, with D maybe TRBD1 (5 bases). CDR1 is MNHNS and CDR2 is SASEGT in the germline V gene. The CDR3 totals 14 residues. The ends were cut back, 3 bases at V and 3 bases at J, with 11 bases in the middle. The CDR3 region is CASSEFRGDYGYTF. In DNA form, the CDR3 reads TGTGCCAGCAGTGAGTTTCGGGGGGACTATGGCTACACCTTC.

This clone was seen a single time. The chain uses TRBV4-1 and TRBJ1-6; TRBD1 is a possible D gene (5 bases). V was shortened by 1 base and J by 10 bases, with 11 bases between the two germline ends. The CDR3 has 14 residues. CDR1 MGHRA and CDR2 YSYEKL come from the germline V gene. CDR3: CASSQGQGGSPLHF. The CDR3 bases are TGCGCCAGCAGCCAAGGGCAGGGCGGCTCACCCCTCCACTTT.

The rearrangement uses TRBV6-5 and TRBJ2-7, with D possibly TRBD2 on 5 matching bases. V lost 0 bases, J lost 0 bases, and 6 bases lay in between. CDR1 and CDR2 (germline): MNHEY, SVGAGI. There are 14 residues in the CDR3. The CDR3 sequence is CASSYSRASYEQYF. In DNA form, the CDR3 reads TGTGCCAGCAGTTACTCGAGGGCCTCCTACGAGCAGTACTTC.

V usage is TRBV30 and J usage is TRBJ1-3, with 7 bases that match TRBD1. The trim removed 4 bases at V and 0 bases at J, leaving 12 bases unmatched. CDR1 and CDR2 from the germline V gene are GTSNPN and SVGIG (reference sequence). CDR3 length equals 17 residues. The CDR3 coding sequence is TGTGCCTGGAAGTTAGGGGGCACAGGGAGCTCTGGAAACACCATATATTTT. Its protein product is CAWKLGGTGSSGNTIYF.

The chain combines TRBV5-1 with TRBJ2-7, with 8 bases identical to TRBD1. Germline CDR1 and CDR2: SGHRS and YFSETQ. This CDR3 comprises 14 residues. V lost 7 bases to trimming and J lost 3 bases; unmatched junction nucleotides: 9. This CDR3 is CASGSGQGVYEQYF. In DNA, the CDR3 is TGCGCCAGCGGGAGCGGACAGGGCGTCTACGAGCAGTACTTC.

The gene calls are TRBV28 and TRBJ2-7; D may be TRBD1 (5 bases). V lost 7 bases and J lost 2, with 12 bases in between. Germline-derived CDR1 and CDR2 are MDHEN and SYDVKM. The CDR3 totals 13 residues. The CDR3 DNA reads TGTGCCAGCAACGTTCGGACAACCTACGAGCAGTACTTC. Amino acid sequence: CASNVRTTYEQYF.

V and J are TRBV5-1 and TRBJ2-5; D unresolved. The DNA end favors TRBJ2-7, so the J call may be wrong. The CDR3 consists of 16 residues. Germline CDR1 SGHRS, CDR2 YFSETQ. The CDR3 nucleotides are TGCGCCAGCAGCTTGTACTACGGCTATTCTTCCTACGAGCAGTACTTC. Translating it yields CASSLYYGYSSYEQYF.

The chain employs TRBV5-4 and TRBJ1-2; D uncertain. The germline V gene encodes CDR1 SGHNT and CDR2 YYREEE (reference sequence). V was pared by 2 bases and J by 8 bases, with 25 bases between. The CDR3 has 17 residues. For the CDR3, the DNA is TGTGCCAGCAGCTTCCGGTTTATACGGGAAACCCTCCACGGCTACACCTTC. As protein: CASSFRFIRETLHGYTF.

Concerning this clone: This sample includes further DNA sequences coding for the same CDR3. J is TRBJ2-7 and V is TRBV27, with D unresolved. Trimming removed 5 bases from V and 0 bases from J, with 8 bases in between. Germline loops: CDR1 MNHEY, CDR2 SMNVEV (reference sequence). This CDR3 has 13 amino acids. For the CDR3, the DNA is TGTGCCAGCAGTCTGAGAGGCTCCTACGAGCAGTACTTC. Amino acids: CASSLRGSYEQYF.

This chain's CDR3 is CAITPGQASGGYTF. The CDR3 DNA is TGTGCCATCACCCCGGGACAGGCGTCGGGTGGCTACACCTTC. The genes are TRBV10-3 and TRBJ1-2; 8 nucleotides line up with TRBD1. The V gene end was trimmed by 7 bases and the J gene end by 7 bases; junction bases not matched to a gene: 11. Germline loops: CDR1 ENHRY, CDR2 SYGVKD. The CDR3 has 14 residues.

Only one count was recorded for this clone. V is TRBV14 and J is TRBJ2-1; D call uncertain. CDR3 size: 15 residues. V was cut by 0 bases and J by 2 bases, with 8 bases left in between. CDR1 is SGHDN, CDR2 FVKESK, per germline. The CDR3 region is CASSQDRATYNEQFF. The CDR3 nucleotides are TGTGCCAGCAGCCAAGATCGGGCAACCTACAATGAGCAGTTCTTC.